These 13 T cell receptor beta chains were all obtained from the same sample, sequenced in a study of blood T cell repertoires in COVID-19. Using immunoSEQ multiplex PCR, the repertoire was profiled, and TCRdb retains in-frame clones only, with some absent. The sample holds roughly 250,000 clones, roughly nine tenths seen once. Sequencing used peripheral blood. The origin of the receptors is a woman under 40 with COVID-19, enrolled during active disease.

CDR3 sequence reads: CASSLETRTTGELFF. The DNA of the CDR3 is TGTGCCAGCAGCTTAGAGACTAGGACGACGGGGGAGCTGTTTTTT. The genes are TRBV7-6 and TRBJ2-2; perhaps TRBD2 as D (6 bases). Germline values: CDR1 SGHVS, CDR2 FNYEAQ. The ends were cut back, 1 base at V and 8 bases at J, with 14 bases in the middle. The CDR3 runs 15 residues.

The V and J genes are TRBV4-1 and TRBJ1-1; TRBD1 might be the D (5 bases). The length of the CDR3 is 22 residues. V lost 4 bases and J lost 0, with 33 bases in between. Germline values: CDR1 MGHRA, CDR2 YSYEKL. As DNA, the CDR3 is TGCGCCAGCAGCCCTCCCGGGGGTAGGACAACCGACACGAGGCAAATGAACACTGAAGCTTTCTTT. Protein sequence: CASSPPGGRTTDTRQMNTEAFF.

The chain has TRBV7-8 and TRBJ2-1; 12 bases agree with TRBD2. V was pared by 3 bases and J by 3 bases, with 9 bases of the junction left unmatched. Per the germline V gene, CDR1 is SGHVS and CDR2 is FQNEAQ. The CDR3 spans 18 residues. The CDR3 bases are TGTGCCAGCAGCTTCCTTCTAGCGGGGGGGCCTAACTACAATGAGCAGTTCTTC. Amino acids: CASSFLLAGGPNYNEQFF.

The rearrangement uses TRBV7-8 and TRBJ1-1; weak D call: TRBD1 (6 bases). Germline V CDR1 and CDR2: SGHVS, FQNEAQ. Trimming took 6 bases from V and 2 from J, leaving 13 bases between them. This CDR3 comprises 14 residues. Here the CDR3 DNA reads TGTGCCAGCAGATCACAGGGTTTTAACACTGAAGCTTTCTTT. It encodes CASRSQGFNTEAFF.

This chain connects TRBV6-5 to TRBJ1-2, with D possibly being TRBD1 (5 bases). CDR1 and CDR2 from the germline V gene are MNHEY and SVGAGI. The CDR3 is made up of 15 amino acids. V lost 8 bases, J lost 3 bases, and 19 bases lay in between. This CDR3 is CASVGMGGNYYGYTF. The CDR3 coding sequence is TGTGCCAGCGTGGGAATGGGGGGAAACTACTATGGCTACACCTTC.

This chain joins TRBV11-3 and TRBJ2-3; D not certain. Germline V lookup: CDR1 SGHNT, CDR2 YENEEA. The CDR3 has 13 amino acids. With 5 bases removed from V and 6 bases from J, the gap between germline ends came to 12 bases. In DNA form, the CDR3 reads TGTGCCAGCAGCCTCCTTCCTGCGGATACGCAGTATTTT. Its protein product is CASSLLPADTQYF.

This clone has a count of ten or more. This chain connects TRBV2 to TRBJ2-3, with a possible D match to TRBD1 (6 bases). V gave up 6 bases and J gave up 0 bases, with 10 bases separating them. Germline CDR1 SNHLY, CDR2 FYNNEI. The CDR3 covers 14 residues. The CDR3: CASRRGSSTDTQYF. Written as DNA, the CDR3 is TGTGCCAGCAGGAGGGGGAGTAGCACAGATACGCAGTATTTT.

The CDR3 region has the DNA TGTGCCAGCTCACCTTGGGGTCCCAGGGGCAATCAGCCCCAGCATTTT. Its translation: CASSPWGPRGNQPQHF. The V call is TRBV18, the J call TRBJ1-5, with D possibly being TRBD1 (5 bases). Germline CDR1 and CDR2: KGHSH and LQKENI. V was pared by 3 bases and J by 2 bases, with 14 bases between. This CDR3 is 16 amino acids long.

This chain links TRBV9 with TRBJ2-1; 10 nucleotides align to TRBD1. CDR1 is SGDLS and CDR2 is YYNGEE in the germline V gene. The CDR3 loop spans 15 amino acids. The V segment lost 4 bases and the J segment 4 bases; nucleotides outside the gene matches: 5. The CDR3 protein is CASSTRTGGYNEQFF. The DNA of the CDR3 is TGTGCCAGCAGCACACGGACAGGGGGGTACAATGAGCAGTTCTTC.

The chain's CDR3 is CASRGTVNAYEQYF. The DNA for the CDR3 is TGTGCCAGCAGGGGGACAGTCAACGCCTACGAGCAGTACTTC. This rearrangement joins TRBV28 to TRBJ2-7, with 7 bases fitting TRBD1. The CDR3 sequence is 14 residues long. Losses at the gene ends were 6 bases for V and 2 bases for J; bases not matched to a gene: 7. Germline values: CDR1 MDHEN, CDR2 SYDVKM.

This clone was seen only a few times. V usage is TRBV27 and J usage is TRBJ2-1; D gene ambiguous. Germline-derived CDR1 and CDR2 are MNHEY and SMNVEV (reference sequence). This CDR3 spans 16 amino acids. Trimming left V 0 bases short and J 5 bases short, with 14 bases between. The CDR3 spells CASSLSAPLKNNEQFF. The DNA for the CDR3 is TGTGCCAGCAGTTTATCGGCCCCGCTTAAAAACAATGAGCAGTTCTTC.

This clone appeared a single time. The chain carries TRBV5-4 and TRBJ2-7; 12 bases align to TRBD2. CDR3 length equals 14 residues. Germline loops: CDR1 SGHNT, CDR2 YYREEE (reference sequence). With 4 bases clipped from V and 4 bases from J, the junction kept 3 bases outside the gene matches. CDR3 sequence (DNA): TGTGCCAGCAGCCCTAGCGGGGGGGGATACGAGCAGTACTTC. Translation: CASSPSGGGYEQYF.

In nucleotides, the CDR3 is TGTGCCAGCATTGTGCCGGACAGGGAGTACACTGAAGCTTTCTTT. Its protein is CASIVPDREYTEAFF. J is TRBJ1-1 and V is TRBV6-5, with 8 bases fitting TRBD1. Germline lookup yields CDR1 MNHEY and CDR2 SVGAGI. Germline trimming cut 7 bases from V and 3 bases from J; bases unmatched to any gene: 10. CDR3 length: 15 amino acids.